This record looks at one T cell receptor beta chain sequence and its context. This CDR3 has 14 residues. The sample is drawn from a study of T cell changes during pregnancy in multiple sclerosis. Produced via immunoSEQ multiplex PCR; TCRdb's table is partial and in-frame only. Here the sample spans 65,000 to 85,000 clones, about 89% being singletons. The specimen was peripheral blood, collected in the first trimester of pregnancy. The rearrangement links TRBV1 to TRBJ1-2; the table gives TRBD1 as D, unverified against the DNA. TRBV1 is listed as a pseudogene. The sequence was obtained from a female donor in good health, enrolled as a control in a pregnancy study. CDR3 residues: CTSSSGQENYGYTF. DNA for the CDR3: TGCACCAGCAGCTCTGGACAGGAGAACTATGGCTACACCTTC.